This record looks at one TCR beta chain sequence and its context. Its specificity is unknown. These data are taken from a study of brain T cells in children with intractable seizures. Study-wide results and limits: Clones missing pre-surgery may reflect undersampling of that blood sample. Only CDR3 sequence similarity suggested viral specificity, without known HCMV serostatus.

At least one anti-epileptic drug was given before surgery. Germline CDR1 is GTSNPN and CDR2 is SVGIG (reference sequence). Trimming left V 7 bases short and J 7 bases short, with 14 bases between. This CDR3 is built from 11 residues. Sequencing was performed with immunoSEQ multiplex PCR; in TCRdb, only in-frame clones are kept and a portion is missing. Of tens of thousands of clones detected, under 95% appear once; the ten largest clones hold around 24%. Sequenced here: peripheral blood, sampled at surgery. The chain combines TRBV30 with TRBJ2-7; D not resolved. The receptor comes from a girl aged 2 to 10 with Rasmussen encephalitis and intractable seizures. The CDR3 DNA reads TGTGCCTCCCGAAGGCAAGAGGAGCAGTACTTC. Translating it yields CASRRQEEQYF. Variable domain in full (rest from reference TRBV30 and TRBJ2-7): SQTIHQWPATLVQPVGSPLSLECTVEGTSNPNLYWYRQAAGRGLQLLFYSVGIGQISSEVPQNLSASRPQDRQFILSSKKLLLSDSGFYLCASRRQEEQYFGPGTRLTVT.